The 29 T cell receptor beta chains below all came from one sample that was sequenced in a study of blood T cell repertoires in COVID-19. Clones were sequenced by immunoSEQ multiplex PCR, and TCRdb holds only the in-frame ones, with some missing. The data hold over 200,000 clones, with about 90% observed a single time. The sequenced sample consisted of PBMCs or T cells enriched from blood (not recorded which). Receptor source: a human donor in a cohort exposed to, infected with or recovered from COVID-19 (not recorded which). The donor label of this sample is uncertain.

V gene TRBV4-1 combines with J gene TRBJ2-5; D unclear. Germline V gives CDR1 MGHRA, CDR2 YSYEKL. The CDR3 consists of 15 residues. Trimming removed 1 base from V and 2 bases from J, with 11 bases in between. In DNA, the CDR3 is TGCGCCAGCAGCCAAGTCGGTCGTTTTCAAGAGACCCAGTACTTC. This sequence encodes CASSQVGRFQETQYF.

This clone was seen only a few times. This chain connects TRBV4-2 to TRBJ2-1; TRBD2 matches 11 bases. Germline CDR1 and CDR2: LGHNA and YNFKEQ. There are 15 residues in the CDR3. After removal of 7 bases from V and 6 bases from J, the junction contained 8 bases not matched to a gene. CDR3 sequence: CASTTIAGGLNEQFF. DNA of the CDR3: TGTGCCAGCACGACCATAGCGGGGGGGCTCAATGAGCAGTTCTTC.

The genes are TRBV6-6 and TRBJ1-2, with 8 bases identical to TRBD1. Germline CDR1 reads MNHNY; CDR2 reads SVGAGI (reference sequence). CDR3 length equals 16 residues. Trimming took 4 bases from V and 10 from J; bases not matched to a gene: 17. The CDR3 region has the DNA TGTGCCAGCAGTTCAGGGACACAGGGGGGGCATCCCCACTACACCTTC. Protein sequence: CASSSGTQGGHPHYTF.

The gene calls are TRBV10-2 and TRBJ2-7; D is possibly TRBD2 (6 bases). Germline V lookup: CDR1 WSHSY, CDR2 SAAADI. This CDR3 is 11 amino acids long. Trimming took 7 bases from V and 5 from J, leaving 9 bases between them. CDR3 sequence (DNA): TGCGCCAGCACCGGGAGCCACGAGCAGTACTTC. It translates to CASTGSHEQYF.

CDR3 amino acids: CASSQDRGSNRETQYF. As DNA, the CDR3 is TGTGCCAGCAGCCAAGATCGAGGGTCCAACAGAGAGACCCAGTACTTC. J is TRBJ2-5 and V is TRBV3-1 (or the pseudogene TRBV3-2), with D possibly being TRBD2 (5 bases). Between the trimmed V and J ends, which lost 0 bases and 4 bases, there was a span of 15 bases. Germline CDR1 and CDR2: LGHDT and YNNKEL (reference sequence). The CDR3 has 16 amino acids.

This chain joins TRBV5-4 and TRBJ2-5, with 8 nucleotides matching TRBD1. Germline lookup yields CDR1 SGHNT and CDR2 YYREEE (reference sequence). This CDR3 has 15 residues. V gave up 5 bases and J gave up 5 bases; unmatched junction bases: 11. The CDR3 here is CASSFETGAGETQYF. Written as DNA, the CDR3 is TGTGCCAGCAGTTTCGAGACAGGGGCGGGGGAGACCCAGTACTTC.

The V gene is TRBV5-4, the J gene TRBJ1-1; D might be TRBD1 (5 bases). CDR1 and CDR2 from the germline V gene are SGHNT and YYREEE (reference sequence). The CDR3 is 15 amino acids. The ends were cut back, 4 bases at V and 6 bases at J, with 19 bases in the middle. The CDR3, as DNA: TGTGCCAGCAGCCACGGGTCCGCCCGGGGGGCTGAAGCTTTCTTT. It encodes CASSHGSARGAEAFF.

The rearrangement links TRBV19 to TRBJ2-2; tentatively, D is TRBD2 (5 bases). V was shortened by 3 bases and J by 6 bases, with 8 bases between the two germline ends. The CDR3 has 13 residues. Looked up from germline, CDR1 is LNHDA and CDR2 is SQIVND (reference sequence). Here the CDR3 reads CASSIGGSGELFF. CDR3 in DNA: TGTGCCAGTAGTATCGGCGGGTCCGGGGAGCTGTTTTTT.

This chain uses TRBV7-8 with TRBJ1-1, with D possibly being TRBD1 (6 bases). CDR3 length equals 14 residues. The V and J ends lost 5 bases and 2 bases respectively, with 12 bases between them. CDR1 and CDR2 from the germline V gene are SGHVS and FQNEAQ. DNA of the CDR3: TGTGCCAGCAGCATGGACAGCCTAAACACTGAAGCTTTCTTT. It translates to CASSMDSLNTEAFF.

The chain joins TRBV27 to TRBJ2-7; no reliable D call. V lost 8 bases and J lost 5, with 10 bases in between. The CDR3 spans 11 residues. Germline V gene lookup returns CDR1 MNHEY and CDR2 SMNVEV (reference sequence). This chain's CDR3 is CASATWNEQYF. In DNA form, the CDR3 reads TGTGCCAGCGCGACATGGAACGAGCAGTACTTC.

V usage is TRBV19 and J usage is TRBJ2-3; D not certain. The CDR3 contains 14 residues. The V and J ends lost 9 bases and 4 bases respectively, with 17 bases between them. The germline CDR1 and CDR2 sequences are LNHDA and SQIVND (reference sequence). CDR3 coding DNA: TGTGCCAGCCTATCCCTTTTGGAGCCAGATACGCAGTATTTT. It codes for CASLSLLEPDTQYF.

The J gene is TRBJ2-3, the V gene TRBV2; TRBD2 aligns across 13 bases. Germline-derived CDR1 and CDR2 are SNHLY and FYNNEI. This CDR3 contains 16 residues. V was pared by 5 bases and J by 4 bases, with 6 bases of the junction left unmatched. CDR3 in amino acids: CASSPTSGGMADTQYF. The CDR3, as DNA: TGTGCCAGCAGTCCGACTAGCGGGGGGATGGCAGATACGCAGTATTTT.

V is TRBV2 and J is TRBJ1-4; TRBD1 matches at 8 bases. CDR1 and CDR2 (germline): SNHLY, FYNNEI. The trim removed 4 bases at V and 4 bases at J, leaving 2 bases unmatched. The CDR3 sequence is 14 residues long. The chain's CDR3 is CASSVDRGNEKLFF. For the CDR3, the DNA is TGTGCCAGCAGTGTCGACAGGGGTAATGAAAAACTGTTTTTT.

The chain joins TRBV27 to TRBJ1-1, with 11 nucleotides matching TRBD1. The germline CDR1 and CDR2 sequences are MNHEY and SMNVEV (reference sequence). V shed 3 bases, J shed 4 bases, and the junction held 1 base outside the gene matches. This CDR3 has 14 amino acids. This CDR3 reads CASSLDRGPTEAFF. DNA of the CDR3: TGTGCCAGCAGTTTGGACAGGGGGCCCACTGAAGCTTTCTTT.

The chain carries TRBV9 and TRBJ1-2; the match to TRBD1 covers 9 bases. The CDR3 consists of 14 residues. Germline V gene data show CDR1 as SGDLS and CDR2 as YYNGEE. V was clipped by 4 bases and J by 6 bases; unmatched bases: 7. The CDR3 region is CASSLGRDRDGYTF. The CDR3 DNA is TGTGCCAGCAGCTTAGGACGGGACAGGGATGGCTACACCTTC.

The DNA of the CDR3 is TGTGCCAGCAGTCTATATTACAGGGTGGGGGAGACCCAGTACTTC. This codes for CASSLYYRVGETQYF. This chain uses TRBV6-5 with TRBJ2-5; D is perhaps TRBD1 (6 bases). The CDR3 contains 15 residues. Germline-derived CDR1 and CDR2 are MNHEY and SVGAGI. V lost 5 bases to trimming and J lost 5 bases, with 18 bases between them.

The chain uses TRBV4-3 and TRBJ2-5; TRBD1 is a possible D gene (6 bases). Germline V gives CDR1 LGHNA, CDR2 YSLEER. The CDR3 loop spans 15 amino acids. V shed 3 bases and J shed 6 bases, with 17 bases lying between them. The DNA for the CDR3 is TGCGCCAGCAGCCAGGAACAGGGTACGGTGAAGACCCAGTACTTC. Protein product: CASSQEQGTVKTQYF.

This clone appeared once. This chain links TRBV5-6 with TRBJ1-3, with D maybe TRBD1 (6 bases). The CDR3 contains 15 residues. V was trimmed by 2 bases and J by 4 bases, leaving 13 bases between them. Per germline, CDR1 SGHDT and CDR2 YYEEEE. CDR3 sequence (DNA): TGTGCCAGCAGCTTTCTGGGGGCGCCCGGAAACACCATATATTTT. Amino acid sequence: CASSFLGAPGNTIYF.

Only one count was recorded for this clone. The rearrangement links TRBV19 to TRBJ1-6, with TRBD1 identical over 7 bases. Germline V gene sequence: CDR1 LNHDA, CDR2 SQIVND (reference sequence). The CDR3 has 15 residues. V was pared by 9 bases and J by 4 bases, with 9 bases of the junction left unmatched. CDR3 amino acids: CASRRTGDYNSPLHF. CDR3 in DNA: TGTGCCAGCCGACGGACAGGCGATTATAATTCACCCCTCCACTTT.

The chain recombines TRBV30 with TRBJ2-3; no firm D call. The CDR3 is 13 residues long. V lost 2 bases, J lost 5 bases, and 11 bases lay in between. From germline, CDR1 is GTSNPN and CDR2 SVGIG (reference sequence). CDR3 nucleotide sequence: TGTGCCTGGAGTCGGTCTAAAGTAGATACGCAGTATTTT. Amino acids: CAWSRSKVDTQYF.

The genes are TRBV4-1 and TRBJ1-1, with D uncertain. The germline V and J ends were trimmed by 2 bases and 0 bases, with 7 bases remaining between them. The CDR3 covers 14 residues. Per germline, CDR1 MGHRA and CDR2 YSYEKL. The CDR3 here is CASSQFSLNTEAFF. CDR3 sequence (DNA): TGCGCCAGCAGCCAATTTTCCTTGAACACTGAAGCTTTCTTT.

The J gene is TRBJ2-7, the V gene TRBV7-9; tentative D call: TRBD1 (6 bases). With 5 bases removed from V and 0 bases from J, the gap between germline ends came to 8 bases. CDR3 size: 13 residues. In germline, CDR1 is SEHNR, CDR2 FQNEAQ (reference sequence). The CDR3 region is CASSTGSSYEQYF. The CDR3 region has the DNA TGTGCCAGCAGCACAGGGTCCTCCTACGAGCAGTACTTC.

The chain carries TRBV11-2 and TRBJ1-4; 7 bases align to TRBD1. The V gene's germline CDR1 is SGHAT and CDR2 FQNNGV. This CDR3 has 17 amino acids. J lost 6 bases, V lost 5 bases, and 15 bases had no gene match. In nucleotides, the CDR3 is TGTGCCAGCAGCGACCCGTCGACGACAGGGATTGATGAAAAACTGTTTTTT. Its protein product is CASSDPSTTGIDEKLFF.

This rearrangement joins TRBV30 to TRBJ1-4, with D hard to call. Trimming shortened V by 8 bases and J by 10 bases, and 20 bases separated the two germline ends. CDR1 is GTSNPN, CDR2 SVGIG, per germline (reference sequence). The CDR3 has 13 residues. The CDR3: CAGFLVEARKLFF. The CDR3 nucleotides read TGTGCCGGATTCCTAGTTGAAGCGAGAAAACTGTTTTTT.

The gene calls are TRBV10-1 and TRBJ2-7; the match to TRBD2 covers 8 bases. Germline trimming cut 3 bases from V and 5 bases from J; bases unmatched to any gene: 6. The CDR3 sequence is 14 residues long. The germline V gene has CDR1 WNHNN and CDR2 SYGVQD (reference sequence). The CDR3 bases are TGCGCCAGCAGTGAATGGTCGGGGGGGAACGAGCAGTACTTC. This codes for CASSEWSGGNEQYF.

V and J are TRBV7-2 and TRBJ1-2; 7 nucleotides agree with TRBD1. The CDR3 length is 14 residues. Germline values: CDR1 SGHTA, CDR2 FQGNSA. The V segment lost 4 bases and the J segment 3 bases; nucleotides outside the gene matches: 5. The CDR3 DNA reads TGTGCCAGCAGCTACAGGGGTTGGGACTATGGCTACACCTTC. It is translated as CASSYRGWDYGYTF.

The rearrangement joins TRBV6-5 to TRBJ1-5; D might be TRBD1 (5 bases). Deletions cut 0 bases from V and 3 bases from J, with 6 bases between. This CDR3 contains 14 residues. From germline, CDR1 is MNHEY and CDR2 SVGAGI. This CDR3 is CASSYSGLNQPQHF. CDR3 DNA: TGTGCCAGCAGTTACTCGGGACTCAATCAGCCCCAGCATTTT.

This chain links TRBV18 with TRBJ2-7, with 7 bases that match TRBD1. Germline V CDR1 and CDR2: KGHSH, LQKENI. The J segment lost 4 bases and the V segment lost 3 bases, leaving 9 bases of the junction unmatched. The CDR3 covers 15 residues. CDR3 loop: CASSPGTDVFYEQYF. In nucleotides, the CDR3 is TGTGCCAGCTCACCGGGGACAGACGTCTTTTACGAGCAGTACTTC.

This clone was seen once. The chain recombines TRBV18 with TRBJ2-1; 10 bases line up with TRBD1. There are 16 residues in the CDR3. Germline CDR1 is KGHSH and CDR2 is LQKENI. Unmatched junction bases numbered 12, after V lost 8 bases and J lost 5 bases. The CDR3 bases are TGTGCCAGCCGGCGGACAGGGGGGAGTGGAAACAATGAGCAGTTCTTC. It encodes CASRRTGGSGNNEQFF.